The present T cell receptor beta chain was sequenced within a study of T cell responses to AZD1222 COVID-19 vaccine. Points from the study as a whole: The donors showed a predominance of white British ancestry and of females, with possible underestimation of clonal diversity. The study reported that nearly half of spike-specific TCRs target unmutated variant regions. Repertoire sampling occurred only after the peak T cell response.

Sequencing used immunoSEQ multiplex PCR; TCRdb keeps in-frame clones, though not all of them. The repertoire has 70,000 or so clones, roughly 78% of them found once; the top ten carry approximately 23%. On this clone itself: Its antigen is unknown.

Per the germline V gene, CDR1 is MNHEY and CDR2 is SVGAGI. V lost 2 bases to trimming and J lost 5 bases; unmatched junction nucleotides: 8. This CDR3 is built from 16 residues. The clonotype originates from an adult in good health. V gene TRBV6-5 combines with J gene TRBJ2-2; 7 nucleotides align to TRBD2. The material was peripheral blood, obtained on day 0 of MenACWY control vaccination. The CDR3 bases are TGTGCCAGCAGTTACCAGGAGGGAGGGGTTACCGGGGAGCTGTTTTTT. It codes for CASSYQEGGVTGELFF.